The present entry profiles one T cell receptor gamma chain with its context. Its antigen is not known. Other DNA sequences from this sample encode an identical CDR3 as well. This entry comes from a study of human gamma delta and Vdelta1 T cells. The germline CDR1 and CDR2 sequences are EGSNGY and YDSYNSKV. The CDR3 contains 11 residues. With V trimmed by 0 bases and J by 12 bases, 5 bases remained unmatched. Study conclusions and caveats: Acute myeloid leukemia was reportedly broadly targeted by polyclonal Delta One T cells.

TCRdb redid clone calling on the PCR reads using CATT. Here the sample spans thousands of gamma-chain clones, 16% being singletons. V and J are TRGV2 and TRGJ1 or TRGJ2. The TCR sequence derives from a human donor in good health. The sequenced material came from Vdelta1 gamma-delta T cells from blood grown in culture (DOT cells). The CDR3 coding sequence is TGTGCCACCTGGGACGGGCTAAGGAAACTCTTT. It is translated as CATWDGLRKLF.